Listed here are 20 T cell receptor beta chains from one sample, sequenced in a study of shared clonotypes between healthy human individuals. Data came from immunoSEQ multiplex PCR; TCRdb stores just in-frame clones and leaves some out. Of roughly 500,000 clones in the sample, about 85% were seen once. Source material: PBMCs. These receptors were collected from a woman in her thirties or forties in good health. Some clones in this sample may be carry-over from other donors' samples.

This clone was seen a single time. This sequence joins TRBV6-5 and TRBJ1-2; possibly TRBD1 for D (6 bases). Trimming took 2 bases from V and 4 from J, leaving 11 bases between them. The germline gives CDR1 MNHEY, CDR2 SVGAGI. The CDR3 totals 14 residues. The CDR3 nucleotides read TGTGCCAGCAGTTACCGGGGGGCTGGCTATGGCTACACCTTC. Its translation: CASSYRGAGYGYTF.

V is TRBV28 and J is TRBJ1-2, with D possibly being TRBD1 (5 bases). The CDR3 is 14 residues long. Trimming stripped 5 bases from V and 3 bases from J, with 13 bases between. From germline, CDR1 is MDHEN and CDR2 SYDVKM. CDR3 DNA sequence: TGTGCCAGCAGTGGACCGGACACGGACTATGGCTACACCTTC. Translated, it gives CASSGPDTDYGYTF.

Concerning this clone: A read error is likely here: a far larger clone is one base away. The V call is TRBV5-4, the J call TRBJ1-2; no clear D. CDR3 size: 14 residues. Germline CDR1 reads SGHNT; CDR2 reads YYREEE (reference sequence). Trimming removed 0 bases at V and 7 bases at J, with 13 bases between. The CDR3 loop reads CASSLDRGSCGYTF. DNA of the CDR3: TGTGCCAGCAGCTTGGATCGGGGTAGCTGTGGCTACACCTTC.

The chain uses TRBV7-2 and TRBJ2-2; D is unresolved. The germline gives CDR1 SGHTA, CDR2 FQGNSA. V was trimmed by 5 bases and J by 1 base, leaving 8 bases between them. This CDR3 has 14 residues. CDR3 loop: CASSIYRNTGELFF. DNA for the CDR3: TGTGCCAGCAGCATCTACCGGAACACCGGGGAGCTGTTTTTT.

This clone was seen at least ten times. The V call is TRBV12-5, the J call TRBJ2-3; perhaps TRBD1 as D (6 bases). V shed 4 bases and J shed 1 base, with 15 bases lying between them. CDR3 size: 16 residues. Germline values: CDR1 LGHNT, CDR2 FRNRAP. Here the CDR3 DNA reads TGTGCTAGTGGTTCCTTACAGGGCCACGGCACAGATACGCAGTATTTT. This encodes CASGSLQGHGTDTQYF.

As to this clone: Because the CDR3 is missing its conserved closing phenylalanine or tryptophan, this is likely a read error. The limits of the CDR3 on the DNA are not certain, so only TCRdb's listed CDR3 is given. V and J are TRBV30 and TRBJ1-1; the DNA was not compared with TRBD1, the D call given in the table. The CDR3 numbers 11 amino acids, ends counted. Germline assignment: CDR1 GTSNPN and CDR2 SVGIG (reference sequence). CDR3 amino acids: CAWRDMTEALL.

This clone occurred a few times. V gene TRBV9 combines with J gene TRBJ2-3; D is uncertain. Germline-derived CDR1 and CDR2 are SGDLS and YYNGEE. The CDR3 length is 16 residues. Trimming pared 0 bases from V and 0 bases from J, leaving 11 bases between. CDR3 loop: CASSVAYYHSTDTQYF. Here the CDR3 DNA reads TGTGCCAGCAGCGTAGCTTACTACCATAGCACAGATACGCAGTATTTT. Full variable domain (missing parts from reference TRBV9 and TRBJ2-3): DSGVTQTPKHLITATGQRVTLRCSPRSGDLSVYWYQQSLDQGLQFLIQYYNGEERAKGNILERFSAQQFPDLHSELNLSSLELGDSALYFCASSVAYYHSTDTQYFGPGTRLTVL.

Note on this clone: This likely traces to a read error, being one base from a far larger clone. The CDR3 reads CARSEQSYGQPQHF. CDR3 nucleotides: TGTGCCAGAAGTGAACAGTCTTATGGTCAGCCCCAGCATTTT. This rearrangement joins TRBV2 to TRBJ1-5, with unresolved D. The CDR3 totals 14 residues. Germline CDR1 is SNHLY and CDR2 is FYNNEI.

A remark on this clone: The likely explanation is a read error, given a far larger clone one base away. The same CDR3 can be traced to other DNA sequences in this sample. The V and J genes are TRBV28 and TRBJ2-2; the D gene is possibly TRBD1 (5 bases). CDR3 length equals 13 residues. The germline gives CDR1 MDHEN, CDR2 SYDVKM. The CDR3 protein is CASSLARAGELFF. The CDR3 coding sequence is TGTGCCAGTAGTTTAGCCAGGGCTGGAGAGCTGTTTTTT.

The chain links TRBV2 to TRBJ2-7; 8 bases match TRBD1. CDR3 length: 14 amino acids. V was clipped by 9 bases and J by 2 bases; unmatched bases: 9. Germline V gene sequence: CDR1 SNHLY, CDR2 FYNNEI. This CDR3 is CASLGDRGAYEQYF. CDR3 nucleotide sequence: TGTGCCAGTCTGGGTGACAGGGGAGCCTACGAGCAGTACTTC. Together with reference TRBV2 and TRBJ2-7, the CDR3 gives the full variable domain: EPEVTQTPSHQVTQMGQEVILRCVPISNHLYFYWYRQILGQKVEFLVSFYNNEISEKSEIFDDQFSVERPDGSNFTLKIRSTKLEDSAMYFCASLGDRGAYEQYFGPGTRLTVT.

The V call is TRBV28, the J call TRBJ1-3; TRBD1 is a possible D gene (5 bases). This CDR3 contains 14 residues. Germline V gene sequence: CDR1 MDHEN, CDR2 SYDVKM. V was trimmed by 7 bases and J by 5 bases, leaving 15 bases between them. The CDR3 reads CASNGSGQRNTIYF. DNA for the CDR3: TGTGCCAGCAACGGTTCAGGGCAGAGAAACACCATATATTTT.

In the case of this clone: The identical CDR3 is also encoded by other nucleotide sequences in the sample. The chain couples TRBV28 to TRBJ2-3; the D is unclear. The CDR3 spans 13 residues. The V gene lost 1 base and the J gene lost 2 bases, with 4 bases spanning the gap. Germline lookup yields CDR1 MDHEN and CDR2 SYDVKM. The CDR3 bases are TGTGCCAGCAGTTTATCTGACACAGATACGCAGTATTTT. Translation: CASSLSDTDTQYF.

CDR3 DNA sequence: TGTGCCAGCAGCTCATCGGGCACTGAAGCTTTCTTT. As protein: CASSSSGTEAFF. This chain joins TRBV7-9 and TRBJ1-1; no firm D call. Germline V CDR1 and CDR2: SEHNR, FQNEAQ (reference sequence). The CDR3 totals 12 residues. V lost 4 bases to trimming and J lost 4 bases, with 7 bases between them.

This rearrangement joins TRBV27 to TRBJ2-7; D possibly corresponds to TRBD1 (6 bases). The V gene's germline CDR1 is MNHEY and CDR2 SMNVEV (reference sequence). The CDR3 is 12 residues long. Trimming took 7 bases from V and 0 from J, leaving 7 bases between them. The CDR3 sequence: CASNRASYEQYF. The CDR3 bases are TGTGCCAGCAACAGGGCCTCCTACGAGCAGTACTTC.

V gene TRBV4-3 combines with J gene TRBJ2-2; tentatively, D is TRBD1 or TRBD2 (7 bases each). Germline CDR1 reads LGHNA; CDR2 reads YSLEER. Trimming left V 2 bases short and J 3 bases short, with 16 bases between. This CDR3 spans 17 amino acids. CDR3 sequence reads: CASSQPKGAGDTGELFF. The CDR3 DNA reads TGCGCCAGCAGCCAACCGAAGGGGGCGGGGGACACCGGGGAGCTGTTTTTT.

The genes are TRBV6-1 and TRBJ2-7; D gene uncertain. Germline lookup yields CDR1 MNHNS and CDR2 SASEGT. Trimming stripped 4 bases from V and 4 bases from J, with 14 bases between. The CDR3 contains 14 residues. CDR3 in DNA: TGTGCCAGCAGTGTCAGGAACGGGTATTACGAGCAGTACTTC. Protein sequence: CASSVRNGYYEQYF.

Note on this clone: A far larger clone is only one base removed, so a read error is likely. This sample includes further DNA sequences coding for the same CDR3. The genes are TRBV10-3 and TRBJ1-2, with D unclear. Germline assignment: CDR1 ENHRY and CDR2 SYGVKD. V lost 9 bases and J 8 bases, leaving 19 bases between the germline ends. The CDR3 length is 13 residues. The CDR3, as DNA: TGTGCCATTAAGACGGAGAACATAGGCGGCTACACCTTC. This gives the protein CAIKTENIGGYTF.

The chain is built from TRBV30 and TRBJ2-5; 13 bases agree with TRBD2. The CDR3 has 14 amino acids. V trimming: 5 bases; J trimming: 3 bases; junction bases outside the gene matches: 3. In germline, CDR1 is GTSNPN, CDR2 SVGIG (reference sequence). The CDR3: CAWGGTSGKETQYF. CDR3 coding DNA: TGTGCCTGGGGGGGGACTAGCGGGAAAGAGACCCAGTACTTC.

The chain joins TRBV28 to TRBJ1-1; 7 bases agree with TRBD1. Germline V gene sequence: CDR1 MDHEN, CDR2 SYDVKM. The CDR3 is made up of 13 amino acids. The V segment lost 4 bases and the J segment 10 bases; nucleotides outside the gene matches: 9. CDR3 DNA sequence: TGTGCCAGCAGTTCCCCACAGGGGTGGATAGCTTTCTTT. Amino acids: CASSSPQGWIAFF.

The CDR3 DNA reads as TGTGCCAGCAGCCAGGACAGGGTTTTCGAGCAGTACTTC. Amino acid sequence: CASSQDRVFEQYF. The chain couples TRBV5-4 to TRBJ2-5, with TRBD1 matching over 8 bases. The J call is in doubt because the DNA end fits TRBJ2-7 better. Germline V lookup: CDR1 SGHNT, CDR2 YYREEE (reference sequence). This CDR3 spans 13 amino acids.